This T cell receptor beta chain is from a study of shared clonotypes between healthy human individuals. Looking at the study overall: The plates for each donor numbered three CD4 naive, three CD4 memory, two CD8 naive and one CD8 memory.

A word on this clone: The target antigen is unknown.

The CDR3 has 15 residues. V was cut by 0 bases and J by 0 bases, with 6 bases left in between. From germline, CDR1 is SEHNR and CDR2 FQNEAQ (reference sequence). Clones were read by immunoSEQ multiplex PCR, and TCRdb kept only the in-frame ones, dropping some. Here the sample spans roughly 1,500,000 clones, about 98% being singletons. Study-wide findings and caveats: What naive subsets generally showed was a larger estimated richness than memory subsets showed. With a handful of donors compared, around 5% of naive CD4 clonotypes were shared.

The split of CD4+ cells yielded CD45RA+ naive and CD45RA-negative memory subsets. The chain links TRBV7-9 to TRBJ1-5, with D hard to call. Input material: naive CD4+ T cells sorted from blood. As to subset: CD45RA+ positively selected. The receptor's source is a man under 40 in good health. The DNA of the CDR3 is TGTGCCAGCAGCTTAGCGGAAAATAGCAATCAGCCCCAGCATTTT. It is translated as CASSLAENSNQPQHF.